The clone carrying this T cell receptor beta chain is a singleton in its sample. The antigen remains undetermined. Trimming took off 6 bases at V and 9 bases at J, with 21 bases between the two ends. CDR1 is ENHRY and CDR2 is SYGVKD in the germline V gene. This CDR3 contains 15 residues. This sample is part of a study of cytomegalovirus exposure and HLA in healthy donors. General study findings and limits: Researchers catalogued 164 TCR beta chains as cytomegalovirus-associated. It was reportedly the case that the classifier diagnosed cytomegalovirus status with high specificity and sensitivity. In vitro confirmation showed three CMV-associated chains to be CMV antigen specific.

The assay was immunoSEQ multiplex PCR, and TCRdb's table has in-frame clones only and misses some. Counted here are fewer than 350,000 clones, roughly 90% occurring once; the ten biggest clones make up approximately 0.94%. V usage is TRBV10-3 and J usage is TRBJ2-1, with D possibly TRBD2 on 6 matching bases. Sequencing was done on a sample of PBMCs. This receptor was identified in a woman younger than 30 in good health and CMV-seronegative. Written as DNA, the CDR3 is TGTGCCATCAGGACGGGACTTGGCGGGATTGTTGAGCAGTTCTTC. Translating it yields CAIRTGLGGIVEQFF.